This TCR beta chain is from a study of memory CD8 T cells in hepatitis C reinfection. Overall study: Pre-reinfection sampling occurred 55 to 20 weeks ahead of detected reinfection.

The CDR3 totals 15 residues. Germline V gene lookup returns CDR1 SEHNR and CDR2 FQNEAQ (reference sequence). V dropped 5 bases and J dropped 0 bases, with 11 bases sitting between them. Clones were read by immunoSEQ multiplex PCR, and TCRdb kept only the in-frame ones, dropping some. The sample contains approximately 51,000 clones, roughly nine tenths of which appear only once. Time point here: pre-reinfection, 55 to 20 weeks before reinfection detection. Sorted cells were sequenced directly ex vivo without any in vitro expansion. Donors were people who inject drugs in the Montreal HEPCO cohort. Control naive CD8 T cells came from two donors at all three reinfection time points.

Sequences were obtained from naive CD8+ T cells sorted from blood. The clonotype originates from a man between 18 and 29 years old with hepatitis C virus infection. The chain uses TRBV7-9 and TRBJ2-1; TRBD1 might be the D (5 bases). The CDR3 nucleotides read TGTGCCAGCAGCCATGACAGAGACTCCTACAATGAGCAGTTCTTC. Protein sequence: CASSHDRDSYNEQFF.